Shown below are 17 T cell receptor beta chains from a single sample sequenced in a study of T cell responses to AZD1222 COVID-19 vaccine. Produced via immunoSEQ multiplex PCR; TCRdb's table is partial and in-frame only. The sample yields under 150,000 clones, roughly nine tenths seen once. Sequenced material: peripheral blood, taken 28 days after the second AZD1222 dose. The receptor set was obtained from an adult who received the AZD1222 COVID-19 vaccine.

The rearrangement uses TRBV24-1 and TRBJ2-1; 8 bases line up with TRBD1. The CDR3 covers 15 residues. J gave up 6 bases and V 9 bases, and 12 bases lay outside the gene matches. Per the germline V gene, CDR1 is KGHDR and CDR2 is SFDVKD. In nucleotides, the CDR3 is TGTGCCACCGAGAGCCAGGGGGCGCTTAGCAATGAGCAGTTCTTC. Its protein is CATESQGALSNEQFF.

The chain couples TRBV6-6 to TRBJ1-4, with 10 bases identical to TRBD1. The J segment lost 15 bases and the V segment lost 5 bases, leaving 6 bases of the junction unmatched. Germline values: CDR1 MNHNY, CDR2 SVGAGI (reference sequence). The CDR3 loop spans 12 amino acids. CDR3 region: CASSTGTGEMFF. The CDR3 nucleotides read TGTGCCAGCAGTACAGGGACAGGGGAAATGTTTTTT.

CDR3: CSAFRGGFTEAFF. DNA of the CDR3: TGCAGCGCCTTTAGAGGGGGTTTCACTGAAGCTTTCTTT. V usage is TRBV29-1 and J usage is TRBJ1-1; D is possibly TRBD1 (6 bases). Trimming cost V 7 bases and J 4 bases, with 16 bases left between them. CDR1 and CDR2 (germline): SQVTM, ANQGSEA. CDR3 length: 13 amino acids.

This clone showed up many times. The V and J genes are TRBV7-6 and TRBJ2-4; D gene ambiguous. The CDR3 has 14 amino acids. Germline CDR1 and CDR2: SGHVS and FNYEAQ. The V end was cut by 5 bases, the J end by 6 bases, with 14 bases between. CDR3 nucleotides: TGTGCCAGCAGCCCTTCGGTTGACGGAAACATTCAGTACTTC. Its translation is CASSPSVDGNIQYF. Together with reference TRBV7-6 and TRBJ2-4, the CDR3 gives the full variable domain: GAGVSQSPRYKVTKRGQDVALRCDPISGHVSLYWYRQALGQGPEFLTYFNYEAQQDKSGLPNDRFSAERPEGSISTLTIQRTEQRDSAMYRCASSPSVDGNIQYFGAGTRLSVL.

Only one count was recorded for this clone. This chain links TRBV27 with TRBJ2-5; 8 bases line up with TRBD2. Germline loops: CDR1 MNHEY, CDR2 SMNVEV (reference sequence). With 6 bases clipped from V and 5 bases from J, the junction kept 11 bases outside the gene matches. The CDR3 extends over 15 amino acids. As DNA, the CDR3 is TGTGCCAGCAGATTCGGCGGGGGGCCAGGGGAGACCCAGTACTTC. As protein: CASRFGGGPGETQYF.

This rearrangement joins TRBV6-6 to TRBJ1-1; D call uncertain. The CDR3 is made up of 13 amino acids. Germline V lookup: CDR1 MNHNY, CDR2 SVGAGI (reference sequence). The V and J ends lost 6 bases and 4 bases respectively, with 12 bases between them. In nucleotides, the CDR3 is TGTGCCAGCAGCCTCGGGGAGGGCACTGAAGCTTTCTTT. It translates to CASSLGEGTEAFF.

The chain links TRBV27 to TRBJ1-1; 8 bases match TRBD1. Germline CDR1 is MNHEY and CDR2 is SMNVEV (reference sequence). With V trimmed by 6 bases and J by 1 base, 4 bases remained unmatched. CDR3 size: 14 residues. CDR3: CASRQGGKNTEAFF. The CDR3 DNA reads TGTGCCAGCAGACAGGGGGGTAAGAACACTGAAGCTTTCTTT.

This chain uses TRBV11-3 with TRBJ2-7; 8 nucleotides agree with TRBD1. Germline CDR1 SGHNT, CDR2 YENEEA. This CDR3 comprises 16 residues. The ends lost 1 base at V and 7 bases at J; junction bases unmatched: 12. CDR3 DNA: TGTGCCAGCAGCTTAGGCGGACAGGGAACCCCGGAAGAGCAGTACTTC. Its protein product is CASSLGGQGTPEEQYF.

The chain carries TRBV5-6 and TRBJ1-2; D gene unclear. Trimming shortened V by 1 base and J by 4 bases, and 11 bases separated the two germline ends. The CDR3 length is 14 residues. The germline V gene has CDR1 SGHDT and CDR2 YYEEEE. The DNA for the CDR3 is TGTGCCAGCAGCTTGCCGGACGGGGTCTATGGCTACACCTTC. Protein sequence: CASSLPDGVYGYTF.

Note on this clone: Other DNA sequences in the same sample also yield this CDR3. The V gene is TRBV7-9, the J gene TRBJ1-6; D uncertain. Trimming removed 1 base from V and 7 bases from J, with 5 bases in between. This CDR3 is 13 amino acids long. CDR1 is SEHNR and CDR2 is FQNEAQ in the germline V gene (reference sequence). In DNA form, the CDR3 reads TGTGCCAGCAGCTTAGAAGGAAATTCACCCCTCCACTTT. Its protein is CASSLEGNSPLHF.

This sequence joins TRBV9 and TRBJ2-3; D possibly corresponds to TRBD2 (6 bases). V was pared by 7 bases and J by 2 bases, with 23 bases between. The CDR3 extends over 17 amino acids. Germline V gene data show CDR1 as SGDLS and CDR2 as YYNGEE. CDR3 in DNA: TGTGCCAGCGGCACCGGGACTTCACCCCCACTCACAGATACGCAGTATTTT. Residues: CASGTGTSPPLTDTQYF.

The V call is TRBV10-3, the J call TRBJ2-2; D perhaps matches TRBD1 (6 bases). The V gene's germline CDR1 is ENHRY and CDR2 SYGVKD. Deletions cut 9 bases from V and 0 bases from J, with 14 bases between. CDR3 length: 15 residues. CDR3 amino acids: CAISPRQANTGELFF. In DNA form, the CDR3 reads TGTGCCATTTCTCCCAGACAGGCGAACACCGGGGAGCTGTTTTTT.

The V gene is TRBV3-1 (or the pseudogene TRBV3-2), the J gene TRBJ1-6, with D uncertain. V shed 3 bases and J shed 7 bases, with 16 bases lying between them. Germline CDR1 and CDR2: LGHDT and YNNKEL (reference sequence). The CDR3 is made up of 16 amino acids. The CDR3 DNA follows: TGTGCCAGCAGCCATTTACAATCAGTGGGGAATTCACCCCTCCACTTT. The encoded protein is CASSHLQSVGNSPLHF.

This sequence joins TRBV19 and TRBJ2-7; TRBD1 is a possible D gene (6 bases). CDR1 is LNHDA, CDR2 SQIVND, per germline (reference sequence). The CDR3 runs to 15 residues. Trimming left V 9 bases short and J 3 bases short, with 21 bases between. The CDR3 is CASSSRGRQDYEQYF. CDR3 in DNA: TGTGCCAGCTCATCGAGGGGGAGACAGGACTACGAGCAGTACTTC.

Of note for this clone: This CDR3 fails to terminate in the conserved phenylalanine or tryptophan, so it likely reflects a read error. No DNA is shown, since the ends of the CDR3 on it are uncertain; the CDR3 is the one TCRdb lists. The gene calls are TRBV19 and TRBJ1-1. Germline V gives CDR1 LNHDA, CDR2 SQIVND (reference sequence). The CDR3 length equals 8 residues, ends included. CDR3: CATAPGAD.

This chain connects TRBV21-1 to TRBJ2-3. TRBV21-1 is a recognized pseudogene. The CDR3 sequence is 15 residues long. CDR3 in amino acids: CASSKVVGKSDTQYF. CDR3 sequence (DNA): TGTGCCAGCAGCAAAGTTGTGGGAAAATCCGATACGCAGTATTTT.

The chain uses TRBV3-1 (or the pseudogene TRBV3-2) and TRBJ2-3; 7 positions agree with TRBD1. This CDR3 contains 13 residues. Germline CDR1 and CDR2: LGHDT and YNNKEL (reference sequence). After removal of 3 bases from V and 5 bases from J, the junction contained 2 bases not matched to a gene. The CDR3 sequence is CASSHTGVDTQYF. CDR3 sequence (DNA): TGTGCCAGCAGCCATACAGGGGTAGATACGCAGTATTTT.